This record looks at one T cell receptor (beta chain) sequence and its context. Its specificity is unknown. The germline V gene encodes CDR1 MNHNS and CDR2 SASEGT. This CDR3 has 14 residues. V gave up 9 bases and J gave up 1 base; unmatched junction bases: 7. This entry belongs to a study of molecular identifiers for immune sequencing clone quantification. At the level of the study: Five portions were made in replicates from RNA of 20,000 or 100,000 naive CD8 cells, and four underwent sequencing. Broader study findings: Among effectors, clones above 20 RNA copies held over 98% of molecules; among naive cells, under 1%.

Making the bulk TCR libraries relied on previously described methods and listed TCR primers. TCRdb used MiXCR to reprocess the PCR reads, holding one entry per CDR3 protein. Of around 320,000 distinct CDR3 sequences in the sample, roughly 24% were seen once. From 20,000 to 1,000,000 sorted cells, naive CD8 libraries were generated with 10%, 30% or 50% RNA. This clonotype was obtained from a human donor in good health. Some libraries in this study had Jurkat cell RNA spiked in. The rearrangement uses TRBV6-1 and TRBJ2-3; 7 bases are a match to TRBD1. The source material was naive CD8+ T cells from blood, with Jurkat cell RNA spiked in. Stated subset: FACS-sorted CD8+CD4-CCR7+CD45RA+ naive T cells. DNA for the CDR3: TGTGCCAGTAAGGACAGGCAAGGCACAGATACGCAGTATTTT. Translating gives CASKDRQGTDTQYF.